The text below deals with one T cell receptor (beta chain). This clonotype was picked up many times. Its antigen remains undetermined. Base qualities were left out, and no much larger clone turns up one base away. The sample is drawn from a study of T cells in Graves' hyperthyroidism and ophthalmopathy (dated by TCRdb to between 2018 and 2021). Some background on the complete study: Peripheral blood samples were taken at the time of initial diagnosis, prior to any treatment. Following sampling, methimazole starting at 30 mg daily was given to hyperthyroidism patients, and high-dose intravenous methylprednisolone was given to ophthalmopathy patients. In addition, the study compared T-cell repertoires in thyroid tissue and in blood from five or six Graves' hyperthyroidism patients. Prospective prediction of ophthalmopathy was tested in an independent validation cohort of 18 to 20 hyperthyroidism patients and around 16 patients who later progressed to ophthalmopathy. The paper describes TCR Vbeta CDR3 sequencing of fewer than 150 peripheral blood samples, made up of around 41 ophthalmopathy patients, around 78 hyperthyroidism patients and approximately 17 progressor patients. TCR V-J signatures able to tell the groups apart were searched for in a discovery cohort of 90 to 100 patients, of whom more than 40 had Graves' ophthalmopathy and 57 had stable Graves' hyperthyroidism. The 75 to 100 discovery patients were randomly divided into training and test sets at a 7:3 ratio.

The study at large found these results: Ophthalmopathy was separated from stable hyperthyroidism by a 13 V-J signature model, with approximately 85% sensitivity and around 81% specificity obtained in cross-validation and 80%/75% obtained in testing. No statistical method was used to fix the sample size in advance, and group allocation was not hidden from the investigators. Most expanded thyroid clonotypes (frequency above 0.001) were also found in blood, which suggests that blood repertoires may mirror thyroid immune responses. During validation, the model predicted progression to ophthalmopathy a median of approximately 7 months ahead of onset, with roughly 65% sensitivity and 72.22% specificity.

The TCR beta CDR3 regions were amplified from RNA transcripts. The first round of RT-PCR for the TCR CDR3 was performed with the HTBI primer set and the Qiagen OneStep RT-PCR kit. The libraries were constructed in a second round of multiplex PCR and then size-selected and purified. Paired-end sequencing of the libraries was performed with 100 bp reads on an Illumina HiSeq2000. The study's processing was this. Raw data were processed with SOAPnuke, discarding reads with adapters, uncalled bases, mean Phred below 15, or no exact constant-primer or identifier match. High-quality paired reads were merged using COPE v1.2.5, and each unique nucleotide sequence was defined as a clonotype. MiTCR v1.1 was used to align the clonotypes against IMGT TRBV, TRBD and TRBJ reference segments. The analysis included only V-J combinations with a frequency above 0.0001, which together covered roughly 99% of the repertoires. A TCS score was defined as the ratio of F50 (clonal expansion) to E x V (chaos), with BLOSUM62-based TCRdist applied between CDR3 peptides within each V-J. Welch's t-statistics and random forest reduced fewer than 550 V-J features to 10 to 15, which were used in a naive Bayes classifier (R e1071). The raw public data were reprocessed by TCRdb itself: fastp quality trimming at Q25, MiXCR clonotype calling, in-frame beta chains only. Each CDR3 protein appears once, grouped with its most common genes and DNA. Clone size and V and J calls follow TCRdb, not the original study. In this sample the table shows under 400,000 distinct CDR3 sequences, around a fifth of which occur a single time. Clones ranked in the top ten supply 50% of the sample.

A patient counted as having stable Graves' hyperthyroidism if no progression to ophthalmopathy occurred over 18 months of follow-up. Hyperthyroidism patients were newly diagnosed, had a disease duration of under 2 months, and were aged 18 to 65 years. The study excluded patients with uncontrolled infections, other autoimmune diseases, pregnancy or lactation. Diagnoses were based on clinical symptoms, serum thyroxine and TRAb, thyroid ultrasound and orbital computed tomography. PBMCs were isolated from 10 ml of fresh peripheral blood by Ficoll-Paque density gradient centrifugation. Total RNA was extracted with Trizol reagent, and quality was checked on an Agilent 2100 Bioanalyzer. The germline V gene (reference sequence) gives CDR1 as WNHNN and CDR2 as SYGVQD. Trimming costs V 2 bases and J 0 bases, and their ends lie 10 bases apart. The CDR3 numbers 15 residues from cysteine through phenylalanine. The entry retains the CDR3 DNA only, 45 bases that are in frame from base 1.

Specimen: blood. This clonotype was sampled from a woman in her 50s with Graves' hyperthyroidism. The chain links TRBV10-1 with TRBJ1-1; a tentative D call is TRBD1 (6 bases match). The DNA reads TGCGCCAGCAGTGAGACGGGGGACATGAACACTGAAGCTTTCTTT. Translated, it reads CASSETGDMNTEAFF.